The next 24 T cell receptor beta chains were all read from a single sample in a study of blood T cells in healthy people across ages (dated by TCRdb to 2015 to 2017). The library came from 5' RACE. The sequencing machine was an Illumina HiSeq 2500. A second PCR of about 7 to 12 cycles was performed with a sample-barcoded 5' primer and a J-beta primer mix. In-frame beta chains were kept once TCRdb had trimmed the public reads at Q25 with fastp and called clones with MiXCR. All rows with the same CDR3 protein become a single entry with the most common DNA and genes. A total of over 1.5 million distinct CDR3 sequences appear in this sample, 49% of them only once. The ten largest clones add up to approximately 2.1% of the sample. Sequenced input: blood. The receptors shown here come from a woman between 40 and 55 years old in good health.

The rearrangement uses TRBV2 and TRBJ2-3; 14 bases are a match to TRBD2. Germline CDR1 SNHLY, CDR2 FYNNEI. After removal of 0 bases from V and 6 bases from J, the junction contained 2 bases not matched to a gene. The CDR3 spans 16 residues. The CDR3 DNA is TGTGCCAGCAGTGAAGCGCGGACTAGCGGGGGGGATACGCAGTATTTT. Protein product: CASSEARTSGGDTQYF.

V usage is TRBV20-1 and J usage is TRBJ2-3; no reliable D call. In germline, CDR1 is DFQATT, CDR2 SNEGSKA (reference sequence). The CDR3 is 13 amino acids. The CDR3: CSTRTGGSDTQYF. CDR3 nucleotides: TGCAGCACCCGCACCGGCGGTTCAGATACGCAGTATTTT.

This CDR3 reads CSARPGVSDHGYTF. The CDR3 DNA is TGCAGTGCCCGACCGGGGGTTAGTGATCATGGCTACACCTTC. The chain links TRBV20-1 to TRBJ1-2, with D perhaps TRBD1 (5 bases). Trimming cost V 6 bases and J 6 bases, with 20 bases left between them. CDR1 and CDR2 (germline): DFQATT, SNEGSKA (reference sequence). The CDR3 runs to 14 residues.

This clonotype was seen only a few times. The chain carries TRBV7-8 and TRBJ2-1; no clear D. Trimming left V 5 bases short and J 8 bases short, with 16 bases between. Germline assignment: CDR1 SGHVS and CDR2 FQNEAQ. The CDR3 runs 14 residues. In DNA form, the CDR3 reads TGTGCCAGCAGCGCCTACACGTTCGGCTATGAGCAGTTCTTC. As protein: CASSAYTFGYEQFF.

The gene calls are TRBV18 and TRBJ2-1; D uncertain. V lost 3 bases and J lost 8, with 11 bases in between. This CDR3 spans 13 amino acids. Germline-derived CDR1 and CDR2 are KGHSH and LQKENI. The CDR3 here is CASSPRGLDEQFF. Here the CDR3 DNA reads TGTGCCAGCTCACCCCGAGGTTTGGATGAGCAGTTCTTC.

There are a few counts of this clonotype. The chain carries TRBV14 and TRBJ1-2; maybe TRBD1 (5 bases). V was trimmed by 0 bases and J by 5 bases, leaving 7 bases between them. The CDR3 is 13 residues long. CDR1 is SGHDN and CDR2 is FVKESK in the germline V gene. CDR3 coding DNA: TGTGCCAGCAGCCAAGACGAGGGGTATGGCTACACCTTC. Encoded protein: CASSQDEGYGYTF. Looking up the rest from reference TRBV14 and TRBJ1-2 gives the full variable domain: EAGVTQFPSHSVIEKGQTVTLRCDPISGHDNLYWYRRVMGKEIKFLLHFVKESKQDESGMPNNRFLAERTGGTYSTLKVQPAELEDSGVYFCASSQDEGYGYTFGSGTRLTVV.

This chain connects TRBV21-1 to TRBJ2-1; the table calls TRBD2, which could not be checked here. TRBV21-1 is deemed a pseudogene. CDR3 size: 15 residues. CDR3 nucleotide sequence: TGTGCCAGCAGCCCTCGACTAGTTGGGGACAATGAGCAGTTCTTC. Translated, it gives CASSPRLVGDNEQFF.

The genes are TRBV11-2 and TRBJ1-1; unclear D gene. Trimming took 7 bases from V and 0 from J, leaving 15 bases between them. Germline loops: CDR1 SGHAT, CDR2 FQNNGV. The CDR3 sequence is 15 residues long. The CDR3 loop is CASIPLAGMNTEAFF. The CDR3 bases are TGTGCCAGCATCCCATTGGCGGGGATGAACACTGAAGCTTTCTTT.

The DNA for the CDR3 is TGTGCCAGCAGCGACAGGGGTTCCCACGAGCAGTACTTC. Translated: CASSDRGSHEQYF. The V call is TRBV7-2, the J call TRBJ2-7; 8 bases fit TRBD1. J gave up 5 bases and V 5 bases, and 5 bases lay outside the gene matches. The CDR3 is made up of 13 amino acids. Germline CDR1 and CDR2: SGHTA and FQGNSA.

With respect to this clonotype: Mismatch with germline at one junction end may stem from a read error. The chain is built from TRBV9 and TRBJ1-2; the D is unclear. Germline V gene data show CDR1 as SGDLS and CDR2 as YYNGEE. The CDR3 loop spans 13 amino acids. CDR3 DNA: TGTGCTAGCAGCGTACGAACGGCTGGGGGCTACACCTTC. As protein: CASSVRTAGGYTF.

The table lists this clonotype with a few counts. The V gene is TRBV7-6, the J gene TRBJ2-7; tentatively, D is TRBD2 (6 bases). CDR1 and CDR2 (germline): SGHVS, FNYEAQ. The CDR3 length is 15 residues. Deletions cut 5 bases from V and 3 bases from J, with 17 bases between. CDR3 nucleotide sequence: TGTGCCAGCAGCCCCCCAGGGCGGGGAGACTACGAGCAGTACTTC. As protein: CASSPPGRGDYEQYF.

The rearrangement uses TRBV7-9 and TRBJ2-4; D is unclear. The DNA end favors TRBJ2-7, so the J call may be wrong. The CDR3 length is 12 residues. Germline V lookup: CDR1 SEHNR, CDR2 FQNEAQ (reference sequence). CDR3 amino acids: CASSPRNYEQYF. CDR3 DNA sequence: TGTGCCAGCAGCCCCCGAAACTACGAGCAGTACTTC.

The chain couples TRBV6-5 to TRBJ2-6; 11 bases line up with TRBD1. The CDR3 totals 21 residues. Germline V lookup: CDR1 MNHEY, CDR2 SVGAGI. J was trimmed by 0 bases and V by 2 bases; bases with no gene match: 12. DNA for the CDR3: TGTGCCAGCAGTTACGACTCCACCGGGGGACAGGGGGTCTCTGGGGCCAACGTCCTGACTTTC. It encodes CASSYDSTGGQGVSGANVLTF.

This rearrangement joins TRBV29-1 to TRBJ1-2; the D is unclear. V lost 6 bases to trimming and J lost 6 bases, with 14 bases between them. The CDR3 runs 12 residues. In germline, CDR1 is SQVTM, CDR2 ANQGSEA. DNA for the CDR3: TGCAGCGTAATAAAGCGTCACGATGGCTACACCTTC. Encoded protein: CSVIKRHDGYTF.

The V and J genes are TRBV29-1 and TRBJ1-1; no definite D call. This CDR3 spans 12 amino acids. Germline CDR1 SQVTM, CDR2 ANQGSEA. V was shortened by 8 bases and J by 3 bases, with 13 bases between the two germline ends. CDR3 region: CSSTGWDTEAFF. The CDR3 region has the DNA TGCAGCTCAACCGGGTGGGACACTGAAGCTTTCTTT.

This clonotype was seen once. Here the CDR3 reads CASSVGTNSGANVLTF. DNA of the CDR3: TGTGCCAGCAGTGTCGGGACGAACTCTGGGGCCAACGTCCTGACTTTC. This chain joins TRBV2 and TRBJ2-6; either TRBD1 or TRBD2 may fit D (5 bases each). Per germline, CDR1 SNHLY and CDR2 FYNNEI. This CDR3 is built from 16 residues. The germline V and J ends were trimmed by 4 bases and 0 bases, with 10 bases remaining between them.

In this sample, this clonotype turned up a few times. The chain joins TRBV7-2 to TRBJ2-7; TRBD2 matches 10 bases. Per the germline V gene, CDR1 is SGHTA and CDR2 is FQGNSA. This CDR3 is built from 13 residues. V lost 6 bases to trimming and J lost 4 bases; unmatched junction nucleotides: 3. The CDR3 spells CASSGTSAYEQYF. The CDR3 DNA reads TGTGCCAGCAGTGGGACTAGCGCTTACGAGCAGTACTTC. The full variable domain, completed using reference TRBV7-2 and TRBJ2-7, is GAGVSQSPSNKVTEKGKDVELRCDPISGHTALYWYRQSLGQGLEFLIYFQGNSAPDKSGLPSDRFSAERTGGSVSTLTIQRTQQEDSAVYLCASSGTSAYEQYFGPGTRLTVT.

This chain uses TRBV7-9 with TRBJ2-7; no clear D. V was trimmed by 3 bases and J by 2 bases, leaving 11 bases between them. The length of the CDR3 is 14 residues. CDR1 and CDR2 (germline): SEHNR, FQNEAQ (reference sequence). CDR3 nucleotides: TGTGCCAGCAGCTTCCGGACCAATCCCTACGAGCAGTACTTC. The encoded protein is CASSFRTNPYEQYF.

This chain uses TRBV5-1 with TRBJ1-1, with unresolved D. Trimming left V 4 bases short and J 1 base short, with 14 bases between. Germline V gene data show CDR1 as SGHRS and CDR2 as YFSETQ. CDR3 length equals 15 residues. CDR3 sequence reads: CASSAGLGSNTEAFF. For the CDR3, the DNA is TGCGCCAGCAGCGCAGGATTAGGTTCGAACACTGAAGCTTTCTTT.

The CDR3 region is CASRAAGGFSHEQYF. The CDR3 DNA sequence: TGTGCCAGCCGAGCAGCGGGGGGGTTCAGTCACGAGCAGTACTTC. The V and J genes are TRBV3-1 and TRBJ2-4; 10 nucleotides align to TRBD2. The J call could be wrong; TRBJ2-7 is a better fit for the DNA end. Germline V gene data show CDR1 as LGHDT and CDR2 as YNNKEL (reference sequence). The CDR3 covers 15 residues.

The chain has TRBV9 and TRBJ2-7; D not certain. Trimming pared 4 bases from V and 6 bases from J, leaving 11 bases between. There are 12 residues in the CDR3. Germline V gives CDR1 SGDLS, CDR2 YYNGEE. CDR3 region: CASSLPNAEQYF. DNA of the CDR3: TGTGCCAGCAGCCTCCCCAACGCCGAGCAGTACTTC. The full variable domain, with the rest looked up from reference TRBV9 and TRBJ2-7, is DSGVTQTPKHLITATGQRVTLRCSPRSGDLSVYWYQQSLDQGLQFLIQYYNGEERAKGNILERFSAQQFPDLHSELNLSSLELGDSALYFCASSLPNAEQYFGPGTRLTVT.

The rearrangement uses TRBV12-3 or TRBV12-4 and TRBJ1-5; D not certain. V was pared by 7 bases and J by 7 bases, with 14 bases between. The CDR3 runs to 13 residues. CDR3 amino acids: CASTEGLWQPQHF. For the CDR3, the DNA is TGTGCCAGCACCGAAGGACTATGGCAGCCCCAGCATTTT.

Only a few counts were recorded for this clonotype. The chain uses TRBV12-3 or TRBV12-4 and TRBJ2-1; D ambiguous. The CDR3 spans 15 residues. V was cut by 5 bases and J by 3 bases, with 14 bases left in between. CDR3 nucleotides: TGTGCCAGCAGTGGAACAGCCCCCCGCTACAATGAGCAGTTCTTC. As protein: CASSGTAPRYNEQFF.

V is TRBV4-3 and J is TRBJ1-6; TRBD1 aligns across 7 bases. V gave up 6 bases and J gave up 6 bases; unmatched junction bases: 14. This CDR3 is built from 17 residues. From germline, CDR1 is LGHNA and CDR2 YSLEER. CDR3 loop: CASRQNLPGGSNSPLHF. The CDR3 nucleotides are TGCGCCAGCAGACAAAATCTTCCAGGGGGTTCTAATTCACCCCTCCACTTT.